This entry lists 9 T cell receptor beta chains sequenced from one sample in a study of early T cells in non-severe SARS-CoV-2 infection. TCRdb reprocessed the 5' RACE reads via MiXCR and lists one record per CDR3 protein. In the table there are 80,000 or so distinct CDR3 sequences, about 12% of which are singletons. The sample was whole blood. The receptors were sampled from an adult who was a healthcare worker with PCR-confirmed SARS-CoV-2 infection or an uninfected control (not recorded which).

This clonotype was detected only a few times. The CDR3 DNA is TGTGCCAGCAGCCCTGGACAGAGAGGCCAGTACTTC. Translation: CASSPGQRGQYF. The gene calls are TRBV7-9 and TRBJ2-7; D is perhaps TRBD1 (6 bases). Germline assignment: CDR1 SEHNR and CDR2 FQNEAQ (reference sequence). The CDR3 contains 12 residues. Trimming stripped 5 bases from V and 10 bases from J, with 15 bases between.

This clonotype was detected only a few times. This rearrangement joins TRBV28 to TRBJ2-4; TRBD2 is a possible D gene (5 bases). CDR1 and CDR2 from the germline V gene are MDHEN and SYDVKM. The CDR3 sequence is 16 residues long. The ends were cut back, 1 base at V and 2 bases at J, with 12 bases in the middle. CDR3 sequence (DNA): TGTGCCAGCAGTTTATCTAGCTCGGGGACCAAAAACATTCAGTACTTC. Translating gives CASSLSSSGTKNIQYF.

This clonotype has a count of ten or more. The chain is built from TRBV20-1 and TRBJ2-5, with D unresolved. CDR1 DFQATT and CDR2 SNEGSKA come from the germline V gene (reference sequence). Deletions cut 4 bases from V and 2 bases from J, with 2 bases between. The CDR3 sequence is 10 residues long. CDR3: CSAMQETQYF. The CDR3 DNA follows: TGCAGTGCTATGCAAGAGACCCAGTACTTC.

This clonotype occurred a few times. CDR3 residues: CATSEIQGVGTEAFF. Here the CDR3 DNA reads TGTGCCACCAGTGAAATACAGGGTGTCGGCACTGAAGCTTTCTTT. V and J are TRBV24-1 and TRBJ1-1; possibly TRBD1 for D (6 bases). The germline V gene encodes CDR1 KGHDR and CDR2 SFDVKD. Trimming removed 4 bases from V and 4 bases from J, with 15 bases in between. This CDR3 contains 15 residues.

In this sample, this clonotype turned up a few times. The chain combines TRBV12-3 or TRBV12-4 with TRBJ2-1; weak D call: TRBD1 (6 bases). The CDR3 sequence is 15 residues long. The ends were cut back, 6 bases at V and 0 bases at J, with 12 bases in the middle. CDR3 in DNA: TGTGCCAGCAGCGAACAGGGCAGCTCCTACAATGAGCAGTTCTTC. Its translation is CASSEQGSSYNEQFF.

DNA for the CDR3: TGTGCCAGCTCGACCAACGCTAATTCACCCCTCCACTTT. Its protein product is CASSTNANSPLHF. The genes are TRBV18 and TRBJ1-6; D gene uncertain. V lost 6 bases and J lost 6, with 9 bases in between. The CDR3 has 13 residues. CDR1 and CDR2 from the germline V gene are KGHSH and LQKENI.

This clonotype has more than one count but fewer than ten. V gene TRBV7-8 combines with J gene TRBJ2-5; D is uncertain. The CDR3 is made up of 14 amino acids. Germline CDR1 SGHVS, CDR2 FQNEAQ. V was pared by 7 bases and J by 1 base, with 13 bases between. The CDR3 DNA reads TGTGCCAGCACCCCCGGTAGTTCCCAAGAGACCCAGTACTTC. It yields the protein CASTPGSSQETQYF.

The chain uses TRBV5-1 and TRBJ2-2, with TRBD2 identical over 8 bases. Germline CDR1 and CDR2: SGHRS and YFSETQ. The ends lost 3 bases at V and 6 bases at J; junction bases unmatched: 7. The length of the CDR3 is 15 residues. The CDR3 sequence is CASSSTGLVSGELFF. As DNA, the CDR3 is TGCGCCAGCAGCTCGACGGGACTAGTGTCCGGGGAGCTGTTTTTT. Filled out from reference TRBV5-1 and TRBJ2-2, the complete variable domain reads KAGVTQTPRYLIKTRGQQVTLSCSPISGHRSVSWYQQTPGQGLQFLFEYFSETQRNKGNFPGRFSGRQFSNSRSEMNVSTLELGDSALYLCASSSTGLVSGELFFGEGSRLTVL.

The CDR3 nucleotides are TGTGCCAGCAGTACAGGGACTAGCGGGATCCCCTACGAGCAGTACTTC. It encodes CASSTGTSGIPYEQYF. The rearrangement links TRBV7-2 to TRBJ2-7; 13 bases line up with TRBD2. The CDR3 totals 16 residues. J lost 2 bases, V lost 6 bases, and 7 bases had no gene match. The V gene's germline CDR1 is SGHTA and CDR2 FQGNSA.